These 27 T cell receptor beta chains were all obtained from the same sample, sequenced in a study of T cells in Graves' hyperthyroidism and ophthalmopathy. Authors of the study amplified TCR beta CDR3 regions from RNA transcripts. Carried out on the TCR CDR3, a first-round RT-PCR used the HTBI primer set. Each CDR3 protein gets one entry after TCRdb re-called the multiplex PCR reads with MiXCR. The data contain approximately 870,000 distinct CDR3 sequences, 38% of them singletons. Sequenced: blood. Source of these receptors: a young man with Graves' hyperthyroidism.

As regards this clonotype: A much more abundant neighbour one base away suggests this may be a read error. This sequence joins TRBV7-8 and TRBJ2-5, with 8 bases that match TRBD2. The CDR3 is made up of 15 amino acids. Losses at the gene ends were 5 bases for V and 1 base for J; bases not matched to a gene: 6. Germline V CDR1 and CDR2: SGHVS, FQNEAQ. The DNA for the CDR3 is TGTGCCAGCAGCCCCACCGGGACTAGCCAAGAGACCCAGTACTTC. As protein: CASSPTGTSQETQYF.

This clonotype was picked up many times. This chain connects TRBV19 to TRBJ1-1; 9 bases align to TRBD1. Unmatched junction bases numbered 1, after V lost 4 bases and J lost 1 base. The CDR3 totals 14 residues. Germline V CDR1 and CDR2: LNHDA, SQIVND (reference sequence). This chain's CDR3 is CASSKGQGNTEAFF. The CDR3 coding sequence is TGTGCCAGTAGTAAGGGACAGGGGAACACTGAAGCTTTCTTT.

On this clonotype itself: In this CDR3 the conserved last residue, phenylalanine or tryptophan, is missing, so a read error is likely. The DNA is left out, because the CDR3 cannot be placed on it with certainty; the CDR3 is given as TCRdb lists it. The V call is TRBV20-1, the J call TRBJ1-2; the D call of TRBD1 is as the table states it, not checked on the DNA. Germline lookup yields CDR1 DFQATT and CDR2 SNEGSKA (reference sequence). The CDR3 region is 15 residues in length, termini included. CDR3 amino acids: CSATYRGNLTMATQS.

Concerning this clonotype itself: A much larger clone differs by one base, so this may be a read error. The chain links TRBV2 to TRBJ2-7; D is unclear. The CDR3 length is 12 residues. Germline CDR1 reads SNHLY; CDR2 reads FYNNEI. The CDR3 spells CASSESSYEHYF. The CDR3 region has the DNA TGTGCCAGCAGTGAAAGCAGCTACGAGCACTACTTC.

This clonotype was observed at least ten times. The J gene is TRBJ1-5, the V gene TRBV7-6; D not resolved. V was clipped by 5 bases and J by 0 bases, with 11 bases between them. This CDR3 has 15 amino acids. Germline values: CDR1 SGHVS, CDR2 FNYEAQ. The CDR3 sequence is CASSRTIASNQPQHF. Written as DNA, the CDR3 is TGTGCCAGCAGCCGGACGATCGCTAGCAATCAGCCCCAGCATTTT.

This clonotype turned up a few times. This chain uses TRBV7-3 with TRBJ2-3; D is undetermined. Germline V gene data show CDR1 as SGHTA and CDR2 as FQGTGA. The CDR3 is 12 amino acids. Between the trimmed V and J ends, which lost 1 base and 6 bases, there was a span of 5 bases. CDR3 in DNA: TGTGCCAGCAGCTTAAACGGCGATACGCAGTATTTT. Translation gives CASSLNGDTQYF.

About this clonotype itself: This may be a read error, as it is one base from a much larger clone. The rearrangement joins TRBV7-9 to TRBJ2-5; TRBD1 might be the D (5 bases). Trimming removed 5 bases from V and 5 bases from J, with 15 bases in between. CDR1 is SEHNR and CDR2 is FQNEAQ in the germline V gene (reference sequence). The CDR3 extends over 14 amino acids. The CDR3 reads CASSPTQGWETQYF. The CDR3 nucleotides are TGTGCCAGCAGCCCCACGCAGGGTTGGGAGACCCAGTACTTC.

This clonotype was counted a few times. The chain couples TRBV6-6 to TRBJ1-1; D gene unclear. CDR1 and CDR2 from the germline V gene are MNHNY and SVGAGI (reference sequence). The CDR3 has 14 amino acids. V lost 4 bases, J lost 4 bases, and 13 bases lay in between. The CDR3 spells CASSWLGSGTEAFF. CDR3 bases: TGTGCCAGCAGTTGGCTAGGGTCCGGCACTGAAGCTTTCTTT.

This clonotype was seen at least ten times. The V gene is TRBV20-1, the J gene TRBJ2-5, with 9 bases identical to TRBD2. The CDR3 is 14 residues long. Germline V gene lookup returns CDR1 DFQATT and CDR2 SNEGSKA (reference sequence). Trimming cost V 3 bases and J 6 bases; bases outside gene matches: 8. CDR3 nucleotides: TGCAGTGCTAGCCGGCGGGAGGGCGGGAAGACCCAGTACTTC. Its translation is CSASRREGGKTQYF.

The chain carries TRBV7-3 and TRBJ1-1, with D perhaps TRBD1 (6 bases). CDR1 and CDR2 (germline): SGHTA, FQGTGA. There are 14 residues in the CDR3. V was pared by 5 bases and J by 3 bases, with 13 bases between. The CDR3 nucleotides read TGTGCCAGCAGCCCTACAAGGGGGTACACTGAAGCTTTCTTT. Protein sequence: CASSPTRGYTEAFF.

This sequence joins TRBV7-2 and TRBJ2-5; 7 nucleotides match TRBD2. Germline values: CDR1 SGHTA, CDR2 FQGNSA. The CDR3 covers 16 residues. Losses at the gene ends were 3 bases for V and 5 bases for J; bases not matched to a gene: 12. As DNA, the CDR3 is TGTGCCAGCAGCTTGCAAACGTCGAGGGAGGGGGAGACCCAGTACTTC. This gives the protein CASSLQTSREGETQYF.

The gene calls are TRBV4-1 and TRBJ1-1; D uncertain. Germline CDR1 MGHRA, CDR2 YSYEKL. CDR3 length: 13 residues. V gave up 4 bases and J gave up 3 bases, with 9 bases separating them. The CDR3 loop is CASSRGEHTEAFF. DNA of the CDR3: TGCGCCAGCAGCCGGGGAGAGCACACTGAAGCTTTCTTT.

This clonotype was seen ten or more times. The rearrangement links TRBV10-3 to TRBJ1-3; no firm D call. The V end lost 7 bases, the J end lost 1 base, and 5 bases lay between the germline ends. Germline CDR1 and CDR2: ENHRY and SYGVKD. This CDR3 region has 12 residues. CDR3 sequence (DNA): TGTGCCATCATTTCTTCTGGAAACACCATATATTTT. Its protein product is CAIISSGNTIYF.

This clonotype was detected ten times or more. CDR3 coding DNA: TGTGCCACCAGTGATTTCGGGAAGGGGCCGGACACCGGGGAGCTGTTTTTT. Translated, it gives CATSDFGKGPDTGELFF. The chain recombines TRBV24-1 with TRBJ2-2, with D tentatively TRBD1 or TRBD2 (5 bases each). CDR1 and CDR2 from the germline V gene are KGHDR and SFDVKD. The CDR3 extends over 17 amino acids. V was cut by 1 base and J by 3 bases, with 14 bases left in between.

This clonotype was detected many times. V is TRBV2 and J is TRBJ2-6, with 8 nucleotides matching TRBD2. CDR1 is SNHLY, CDR2 FYNNEI, per germline. The CDR3 has 16 amino acids. Trimming cost V 8 bases and J 1 base; bases outside gene matches: 7. This CDR3 is CASLGRGRSGANVLTF. DNA of the CDR3: TGTGCCAGCCTCGGGAGGGGTAGGTCTGGGGCCAACGTCCTGACTTTC.

The rearrangement uses TRBV11-2 and TRBJ1-4; D not resolved. Germline CDR1 and CDR2: SGHAT and FQNNGV. This CDR3 has 16 amino acids. V lost 3 bases, J lost 3 bases, and 14 bases lay in between. The CDR3 sequence is CASSFKLNESNEKLFF. The CDR3 DNA follows: TGTGCCAGCAGCTTCAAACTCAACGAGTCTAATGAAAAACTGTTTTTT.

This chain uses TRBV6-4 with TRBJ2-7; no firm D call. Trimming stripped 2 bases from V and 6 bases from J, with 8 bases between. The V gene's germline CDR1 is MRHNA and CDR2 SNTAGT. The CDR3 covers 12 residues. The chain's CDR3 is CASSDAEGEQYF. In DNA form, the CDR3 reads TGTGCCAGCAGTGACGCCGAAGGCGAGCAGTACTTC.

In its sample, this clonotype was seen a few times. V usage is TRBV9 and J usage is TRBJ2-7; D is unresolved. The germline V gene has CDR1 SGDLS and CDR2 YYNGEE. V was cut by 3 bases and J by 4 bases, with 8 bases left in between. This CDR3 is built from 12 residues. The CDR3 loop is CASSGNGYEQYF. The CDR3 coding sequence is TGTGCCAGCAGCGGAAACGGATACGAGCAGTACTTC.

Many counts were recorded for this clonotype. The rearrangement links TRBV6-2 or TRBV6-3 to TRBJ1-1, with D tentatively TRBD1 (5 bases). V lost 7 bases and J 4 bases, leaving 16 bases between the germline ends. Germline V gene data show CDR1 as MNHEY and CDR2 as SVGEGT. The CDR3 extends over 14 amino acids. CDR3 nucleotide sequence: TGTGCCAGCACCACCAACGAAAGGGGCACTGAAGCTTTCTTT. Its translation: CASTTNERGTEAFF.

In the case of this clonotype: Just one base apart from a much larger clone, this may be a read error. The chain couples TRBV9 to TRBJ1-2, with D maybe TRBD1 (5 bases). In germline, CDR1 is SGDLS, CDR2 YYNGEE. CDR3 length equals 14 residues. The V and J ends lost 4 bases and 9 bases respectively, with 19 bases between them. The CDR3 here is CASSTEGTAGCYTF. CDR3 DNA sequence: TGTGCCAGCAGCACCGAGGGGACCGCGGGGTGCTACACCTTC.

This clonotype appeared a few times. This chain uses TRBV7-6 with TRBJ1-6, with TRBD1 as a possible D gene (5 bases). Looked up from germline, CDR1 is SGHVS and CDR2 is FNYEAQ. The CDR3 spans 16 residues. Trimming cost V 3 bases and J 3 bases, with 12 bases left between them. The CDR3 region has the DNA TGTGCCAGCAGCTTGCGGCAGGGAGGCTATAATTCACCCCTCCACTTT. It specifies CASSLRQGGYNSPLHF.

This clonotype turned up a few times. This chain connects TRBV12-3 or TRBV12-4 to TRBJ2-5; TRBD2 agrees at 7 bases. With V trimmed by 8 bases and J by 1 base, 7 bases remained unmatched. The CDR3 contains 14 residues. CDR3 sequence: CASGGGTSQETQYF. CDR3 sequence (DNA): TGTGCCAGCGGGGGGGGGACGTCCCAAGAGACCCAGTACTTC.

This chain joins TRBV12-3 or TRBV12-4 and TRBJ1-1, with D uncertain. CDR3 length equals 15 residues. V was trimmed by 6 bases and J by 2 bases, leaving 16 bases between them. This chain's CDR3 is CASSFETRLNTEAFF. The CDR3 nucleotides read TGTGCCAGCAGCTTCGAAACTCGCCTCAACACTGAAGCTTTCTTT.

The chain is built from TRBV5-6 and TRBJ1-1; a weak D match, TRBD1 (5 bases). Trimming cost V 7 bases and J 7 bases, with 14 bases left between them. This CDR3 contains 12 residues. From germline, CDR1 is SGHDT and CDR2 YYEEEE. CDR3 sequence (DNA): TGTGCCAGCGGAGGGGATCTAGGTGAAGCTTTCTTT. This sequence encodes CASGGDLGEAFF.

The rearrangement links TRBV6-5 to TRBJ2-6; D is perhaps TRBD2 (6 bases). CDR1 is MNHEY, CDR2 SVGAGI, per germline. The CDR3 sequence is 13 residues long. V dropped 2 bases and J dropped 10 bases, with 9 bases sitting between them. The CDR3 is CASSYPGENVLTF. CDR3 in DNA: TGTGCCAGCAGTTACCCGGGGGAGAACGTCCTGACTTTC.

This clonotype was counted ten times or more. The V gene is TRBV2, the J gene TRBJ1-4; D is undetermined. Germline-derived CDR1 and CDR2 are SNHLY and FYNNEI. The CDR3 is made up of 14 amino acids. Deletions cut 9 bases from V and 2 bases from J, with 13 bases between. The CDR3 region has the DNA TGTGCCAGTGACTCTACGGGTACTAATGAAAAACTGTTTTTT. It codes for CASDSTGTNEKLFF. Full variable domain (rest looked up from reference TRBV2 and TRBJ1-4): EPEVTQTPSHQVTQMGQEVILRCVPISNHLYFYWYRQILGQKVEFLVSFYNNEISEKSEIFDDQFSVERPDGSNFTLKIRSTKLEDSAMYFCASDSTGTNEKLFFGSGTQLSVL.

There are a few counts of this clonotype. V gene TRBV19 combines with J gene TRBJ1-1; D might be TRBD1 (5 bases). The CDR3 loop spans 14 amino acids. CDR1 LNHDA and CDR2 SQIVND come from the germline V gene (reference sequence). Trimming took off 9 bases at V and 3 bases at J, with 17 bases between the two ends. The CDR3 DNA follows: TGTGCCAGCCGGGGGGGTTCGGGGTACACTGAAGCTTTCTTT. It is translated as CASRGGSGYTEAFF.